The 20 T cell receptor beta chains presented below share a single source sample, sequenced in a study of OX40 agonist ivuxolimab in advanced cancers. Data came from immunoSEQ multiplex PCR; TCRdb stores just in-frame clones and leaves some out. Of about 100,000 clones in the sample, 75% to 90% were seen once. Sequencing was performed on CD4+ or CD8+ T cells sorted from blood, taken in a trial of the OX40 agonist ivuxolimab. These receptors were obtained from an adult with an advanced solid tumor such as melanoma, head and neck, liver or kidney cancer.

The chain is built from TRBV19 and TRBJ2-2; 7 bases line up with TRBD1. V was clipped by 7 bases and J by 7 bases; unmatched bases: 9. This CDR3 has 14 residues. From germline, CDR1 is LNHDA and CDR2 SQIVND (reference sequence). The DNA for the CDR3 is TGTGCCAGTAAGGAACAGGGGAGTTACGGGGAGCTGTTTTTT. Protein: CASKEQGSYGELFF.

The chain recombines TRBV19 with TRBJ1-1, with D possibly matching TRBD1 (5 bases). Germline values: CDR1 LNHDA, CDR2 SQIVND (reference sequence). The CDR3 is 16 residues long. Deletions cut 3 bases from V and 2 bases from J, with 16 bases between. The CDR3 sequence: CASSMLPGRGNTEAFF. CDR3 DNA sequence: TGTGCCAGTAGTATGTTACCAGGGCGAGGAAACACTGAAGCTTTCTTT.

V usage is TRBV5-1 and J usage is TRBJ1-1; D gene uncertain. CDR1 and CDR2 from the germline V gene are SGHRS and YFSETQ. CDR3 length equals 14 residues. The V and J ends lost 1 base and 0 bases respectively, with 7 bases between them. The CDR3 bases are TGCGCCAGCAGCTTGTGGAGCCTGAACACTGAAGCTTTCTTT. Its protein is CASSLWSLNTEAFF.

This clone has a single count. V gene TRBV18 combines with J gene TRBJ1-6, with TRBD1 identical over 10 bases. Germline CDR1 KGHSH, CDR2 LQKENI. Trimming took 2 bases from V and 7 from J; bases not matched to a gene: 2. The CDR3 has 15 amino acids. The CDR3 DNA is TGTGCCAGCTCACCAGGGACAGGGGTAAATTCACCCCTCCACTTT. Translated, it gives CASSPGTGVNSPLHF. Complete variable domain (other parts from reference TRBV18 and TRBJ1-6): NAGVMQNPRHLVRRRGQEARLRCSPMKGHSHVYWYRQLPEEGLKFMVYLQKENIIDESGMPKERFSAEFPKEGPSILRIQQVVRGDSAAYFCASSPGTGVNSPLHFGNGTRLTVT.

This clone was counted a few times. This chain connects TRBV28 to TRBJ1-5; D is unclear. The CDR3 totals 12 residues. CDR1 and CDR2 from the germline V gene are MDHEN and SYDVKM. V lost 5 bases to trimming and J lost 5 bases, with 7 bases between them. The CDR3 DNA reads as TGTGCCAGCAGTCCTCTTTATCAGCCCCAGCATTTT. Translated, it gives CASSPLYQPQHF.

This clone was seen a handful of times. The CDR3, as DNA: TGTGCCAGCGGAACAGGGGTTAACAATCAGCCCCAGCATTTT. Its protein is CASGTGVNNQPQHF. V and J are TRBV2 and TRBJ1-5, with 7 bases that match TRBD1. Trimming cost V 8 bases and J 3 bases; bases outside gene matches: 7. Germline lookup yields CDR1 SNHLY and CDR2 FYNNEI. The CDR3 length is 14 residues.

The chain carries TRBV9 and TRBJ2-2; a weak D match, TRBD1 (5 bases). Per the germline V gene, CDR1 is SGDLS and CDR2 is YYNGEE. The CDR3 runs 14 residues. Trimming shortened V by 0 bases and J by 4 bases, and 7 bases separated the two germline ends. CDR3 region: CASSVGGITGELFF. The DNA for the CDR3 is TGTGCCAGCAGCGTAGGGGGCATCACCGGGGAGCTGTTTTTT.

The chain recombines TRBV6-1 with TRBJ1-2; D is undetermined. CDR3 size: 21 residues. Germline CDR1 reads MNHNS; CDR2 reads SASEGT. V was pared by 0 bases and J by 2 bases, with 28 bases between. CDR3 in amino acids: CASSEAQHPGMSFRGNYGYTF. Here the CDR3 DNA reads TGTGCCAGCAGTGAAGCGCAACACCCCGGGATGTCCTTCCGAGGGAACTATGGCTACACCTTC.

The rearrangement joins TRBV4-1 to TRBJ1-2; D gene uncertain. Trimming removed 0 bases from V and 4 bases from J, with 9 bases in between. The CDR3 totals 14 residues. In germline, CDR1 is MGHRA, CDR2 YSYEKL. DNA of the CDR3: TGCGCCAGCAGCCAAGACAGGTCCCTCTATGGCTACACCTTC. Encoded protein: CASSQDRSLYGYTF.

The V gene is TRBV7-2, the J gene TRBJ2-6; 9 nucleotides match TRBD1. J was trimmed by 5 bases and V by 1 base; bases with no gene match: 9. Looked up from germline, CDR1 is SGHTA and CDR2 is FQGNSA. The CDR3 has 18 residues. The CDR3 DNA reads TGTGCCAGCAGCTTAGTAGGGACAGGGAACCGTCGGGCCAACGTCCTGACTTTC. Residues: CASSLVGTGNRRANVLTF. The full variable domain, its missing parts supplied by reference TRBV7-2 and TRBJ2-6, is GAGVSQSPSNKVTEKGKDVELRCDPISGHTALYWYRQSLGQGLEFLIYFQGNSAPDKSGLPSDRFSAERTGGSVSTLTIQRTQQEDSAVYLCASSLVGTGNRRANVLTFGAGSRLTVL.

The chain carries TRBV7-9 and TRBJ1-3, with D perhaps TRBD1 (5 bases). CDR3 length: 15 residues. V was pared by 1 base and J by 0 bases, with 7 bases between. CDR1 and CDR2 (germline): SEHNR, FQNEAQ (reference sequence). In DNA form, the CDR3 reads TGTGCCAGCAGCTTAGGACAGCACTCTGGAAACACCATATATTTT. It translates to CASSLGQHSGNTIYF. Supplemented by reference TRBV7-9 and TRBJ1-3, the full variable domain reads DTGVSQNPRHKITKRGQNVTFRCDPISEHNRLYWYRQTLGQGPEFLTYFQNEAQLEKSRLLSDRFSAERPKGSFSTLEIQRTEQGDSAMYLCASSLGQHSGNTIYFGEGSWLTVV.

The V gene is TRBV9, the J gene TRBJ2-7; 9 nucleotides agree with TRBD1. Germline CDR1 reads SGDLS; CDR2 reads YYNGEE. This CDR3 contains 15 residues. V gave up 1 base and J gave up 2 bases; unmatched junction bases: 4. CDR3 region: CASSVSTGGPYEQYF. CDR3 DNA sequence: TGTGCCAGCAGCGTATCGACAGGGGGGCCCTACGAGCAGTACTTC.

V is TRBV5-1 and J is TRBJ2-7; D ambiguous. The germline V gene has CDR1 SGHRS and CDR2 YFSETQ. The CDR3 spans 12 residues. V shed 2 bases and J shed 3 bases, with 6 bases lying between them. The CDR3 sequence: CASSFPNYEQYF. In DNA form, the CDR3 reads TGCGCCAGCAGCTTTCCTAACTACGAGCAGTACTTC.

This sequence joins TRBV4-1 and TRBJ1-2; D not certain. Germline-derived CDR1 and CDR2 are MGHRA and YSYEKL. Trimming removed 1 base at V and 6 bases at J, with 9 bases between. This CDR3 contains 13 residues. The CDR3 region has the DNA TGCGCCAGCAGCCAAGGGGCGTCGGATGGCTACACCTTC. It translates to CASSQGASDGYTF.

This clone was counted once. Here the CDR3 DNA reads TGTGCCAGCAGCGCGGGACTAGCGATTACCTACGAGCAGTACTTC. This encodes CASSAGLAITYEQYF. The gene calls are TRBV9 and TRBJ2-7; TRBD2 matches 10 bases. The CDR3 covers 15 residues. With V trimmed by 3 bases and J by 2 bases, 5 bases remained unmatched. Germline V gene lookup returns CDR1 SGDLS and CDR2 YYNGEE.

The chain joins TRBV6-1 to TRBJ2-2; the D gene is possibly TRBD1 (6 bases). Trimming pared 4 bases from V and 7 bases from J, leaving 13 bases between. This CDR3 has 14 amino acids. Germline V lookup: CDR1 MNHNS, CDR2 SASEGT. CDR3 nucleotides: TGTGCCAGCAGTGTTCGACAGGTTGGCGGGGAGCTGTTTTTT. Translation: CASSVRQVGGELFF.

The gene calls are TRBV21-1 and TRBJ1-5. TRBV21-1 is a pseudogene. The CDR3 has 16 residues. The CDR3, as DNA: TGTGCCAGCAGCGCCCCCCTCGGAGGGATTGTTCAGCCCCAGCATTTT. Translating it yields CASSAPLGGIVQPQHF.

The chain links TRBV4-1 to TRBJ1-4; D is ambiguous. This CDR3 region has 16 residues. V was trimmed by 0 bases and J by 1 base, leaving 9 bases between them. Germline CDR1 and CDR2: MGHRA and YSYEKL. Here the CDR3 reads CASSQDGSGTNEKLFF. CDR3 bases: TGCGCCAGCAGCCAAGATGGGAGCGGAACTAATGAAAAACTGTTTTTT.

V is TRBV29-1 and J is TRBJ1-5; possible D gene TRBD1, 6 bases. In germline, CDR1 is SQVTM, CDR2 ANQGSEA. V lost 3 bases and J 0 bases, leaving 27 bases between the germline ends. The CDR3 runs to 20 residues. CDR3 nucleotide sequence: TGCAGCGTTGATGTGTCGCAGGGGAGCTCGATTTATTATAGCAATCAGCCCCAGCATTTT. Translation gives CSVDVSQGSSIYYSNQPQHF.

This chain uses TRBV19 with TRBJ1-1; a weak D match, TRBD1 (6 bases). This CDR3 contains 14 residues. Germline-derived CDR1 and CDR2 are LNHDA and SQIVND (reference sequence). V gave up 3 bases and J gave up 1 base, with 9 bases separating them. CDR3: CASSIGQTNTEAFF. The CDR3 coding sequence is TGTGCCAGTAGTATCGGACAGACGAACACTGAAGCTTTCTTT.